A selection of T cell receptor beta chains follows, all from one sample in a study of identifying expanded T cells in peripheral blood. Assay used: immunoSEQ multiplex PCR; TCRdb lists only in-frame clones, some missing. The table includes 70,000 or so clones, approximately 87% detected once. Specimen: blood. The receptors were gathered from a person between 18 and 75 years old in good health. The CDR3 runs from the conserved cysteine through the conserved F or W. The D gene is left open where the match is weak. Clone size is not always given. Where it is, it says once, few, many or a class for expanded clones.

clone size,V gene,D gene,CDR3 length,J gene,CDR3 protein,CDR3 DNA
NA,TRBV19,NA,15,TRBJ2-3,CASRQGARGTDTQYF,TGTGCCAGTAGGCAAGGGGCACGTGGCACAGATACGCAGTATTTT
NA,TRBV7-2,NA,14,TRBJ1-4,CASSLLPEGQKLFF,TGTGCCAGCAGCCTACTCCCGGAGGGCCAAAAACTGTTTTTT
few,TRBV4-2,TRBD2,16,TRBJ2-1,CASSQKTSGTYNEQFF,TGTGCCAGCAGCCAAAAAACTAGCGGGACTTACAATGAGCAGTTCTTC
NA,TRBV28,TRBD2,13,TRBJ2-5,CASNRGGGSTQYF,TGTGCCAGCAATCGCGGGGGGGGATCGACCCAGTACTTC
NA,TRBV7-8,TRBD1,14,TRBJ2-5,CASSFSGGVETQYF,TGTGCCAGCAGCTTCTCAGGGGGCGTAGAGACCCAGTACTTC
NA,TRBV14,NA,13,TRBJ2-1,CASSHGGQNEQFF,TGTGCCAGCAGCCACGGGGGGCAAAATGAGCAGTTCTTC
NA,TRBV9,NA,13,TRBJ2-1,CASSVGAVNEQFF,TGTGCCAGCAGCGTAGGGGCTGTAAATGAGCAGTTCTTC
NA,TRBV2,TRBD1,15,TRBJ2-1,CASSARDRVANEQFF,TGTGCCAGCAGTGCTCGGGACAGGGTCGCAAATGAGCAGTTCTTC
NA,TRBV19,TRBD1,14,TRBJ2-2,CASSKDRERGELFF,TGTGCCAGTAGCAAAGACAGGGAGCGAGGGGAGCTGTTTTTT
NA,TRBV5-1,TRBD1,16,TRBJ1-1,CASSSAGTGPHTEAFF,TGCGCCAGCAGCTCTGCGGGGACAGGGCCCCACACTGAAGCTTTCTTT
NA,TRBV30,NA,13,TRBJ1-1,CAWRSSANTEAFF,TGTGCCTGGAGGAGTTCGGCGAACACTGAAGCTTTCTTT
NA,TRBV10-2,NA,11,TRBJ2-7,CASGAAYEQYF,TGCGCCAGCGGAGCTGCCTACGAGCAGTACTTC
once,TRBV27,NA,11,TRBJ2-7,CAARRDYEQYF,TGTGCTGCACGTCGGGACTACGAGCAGTACTTC
NA,TRBV7-9,TRBD1,17,TRBJ2-2,CASSLAWTGTDTGELFF,TGTGCCAGCAGCTTAGCCTGGACAGGGACTGACACCGGGGAGCTGTTTTTT
NA,TRBV5-1,NA,14,TRBJ2-7,CASSPQLLAIEQYF,TGCGCCAGCAGCCCACAACTTCTAGCGATCGAGCAGTACTTC
NA,TRBV7-2,TRBD1,15,TRBJ2-2,CASRINRGNTGELFF,TGTGCCAGCAGGATAAACAGGGGGAACACCGGGGAGCTGTTTTTT
once,TRBV4-1,NA,14,TRBJ2-7,CASSQVPGEYEQYF,TGCGCCAGCAGCCAAGTCCCTGGGGAATACGAGCAGTACTTC
NA,TRBV14,NA,12,TRBJ2-1,CASSQGLGRQFF,TGTGCCAGCAGCCAAGGATTAGGTAGGCAGTTCTTC
medium-sized,TRBV6-6,NA,13,TRBJ2-7,CASSTDSYYEQYF,TGTGCCAGCAGTACTGACAGCTACTACGAGCAGTACTTC
NA,TRBV29-1,NA,16,TRBJ2-1,CSVDAGAENYILKQFF,TGCAGCGTTGATGCCGGGGCAGAAAATTACATCCTCAAGCAGTTCTTC
NA,TRBV28,NA,13,TRBJ2-5,CASSNPSRGSQYF,TGTGCCAGCAGTAATCCTAGCCGGGGTTCCCAGTACTTC
NA,TRBV7-7,NA,15,TRBJ2-5,CASSLGQSPWETQYF,TGTGCTAGCAGCTTAGGACAGTCTCCGTGGGAGACCCAGTACTTC
NA,TRBV7-9,TRBD1,12,TRBJ2-7,CASSSTGYEQYF,TGTGCCAGCAGCTCGACAGGGTACGAGCAGTACTTC
NA,TRBV4-3,NA,15,TRBJ2-1,CASSQDWAGNNEQFF,TGCGCCAGCAGCCAAGATTGGGCGGGTAACAATGAGCAGTTCTTC
NA,TRBV7-9,NA,14,TRBJ2-7,CASSSRGSPQEQYF,TGTGCCAGCAGCTCCCGGGGCAGTCCCCAAGAGCAGTACTTC
few,TRBV4-1,TRBD2,14,TRBJ2-7,CASSQGAGAYEQYF,TGCGCCAGCAGCCAGGGAGCGGGGGCCTACGAGCAGTACTTC
NA,TRBV2,NA,13,TRBJ1-2,CASSPDLSRGYTF,TGTGCCAGCAGCCCGGACTTGTCGAGGGGCTACACCTTC
NA,TRBV7-9,TRBD1,14,TRBJ2-3,CASSSTGPTDTQYF,TGTGCCAGCAGCTCGACAGGGCCCACAGATACGCAGTATTTT
NA,TRBV5-1,NA,14,TRBJ2-2,CASSPETSSGELFF,TGCGCCAGCAGCCCGGAGACCTCCTCCGGGGAGCTGTTTTTT
few,TRBV28,NA,12,TRBJ2-1,CASSYGSNEQFF,TGTGCCAGCAGTTATGGGAGCAATGAGCAGTTCTTC
few,TRBV6-1,NA,12,TRBJ1-1,CASSPYEPEAFF,TGTGCCAGCAGCCCTTACGAGCCAGAAGCTTTCTTT
NA,TRBV11-2,NA,13,TRBJ2-6,CASRGSGANVLTF,TGTGCCAGCAGGGGGTCTGGGGCCAACGTCCTGACTTTC
NA,TRBV19,NA,17,TRBJ2-1,CASSTLPPRGDYNEQFF,TGTGCCAGTAGTACCCTCCCCCCCCGCGGGGATTACAATGAGCAGTTCTTC
NA,TRBV9,NA,15,TRBJ2-7,CASSVEGNPTYEQYF,TGTGCCAGCAGCGTAGAGGGGAATCCAACCTACGAGCAGTACTTC
NA,TRBV4-3,NA,15,TRBJ1-2,CASSQDLSDSYGYTF,TGCGCCAGCAGCCAAGATCTTTCGGACTCCTATGGCTACACCTTC
NA,TRBV6-5,NA,13,TRBJ1-2,CASSFGPNYGYTF,TGTGCCAGCAGTTTTGGCCCTAACTATGGCTACACCTTC
NA,TRBV5-6,TRBD2,12,TRBJ2-1,CASSAGLAGVFF,TGTGCCAGCAGCGCGGGACTAGCGGGGGTCTTCTTC
few,TRBV15,NA,13,TRBJ1-1,CATRGTMNTEAFF,TGTGCCACCAGGGGGACCATGAACACTGAAGCTTTCTTT
NA,TRBV5-6,NA,15,TRBJ2-2,CASSLLSLNTGELFF,TGTGCCAGCAGCTTGTTGAGTCTCAACACCGGGGAGCTGTTTTTT
NA,TRBV19,NA,13,TRBJ1-2,CASSLPSVGGYTF,TGTGCCAGTAGTCTCCCCTCGGTTGGGGGCTACACCTTC
NA,TRBV9,TRBD2,15,TRBJ2-5,CASSAGLAGAETQYF,TGTGCCAGCAGCGCCGGACTAGCGGGAGCAGAGACCCAGTACTTC